These 4 T cell receptor beta chains originate from one sample sequenced in a study of blood T cell repertoires in COVID-19. Libraries were prepared by immunoSEQ multiplex PCR; TCRdb keeps only in-frame clonotypes and omits some of them. This table has about 100,000 clones, about 91% appearing once. Source material: peripheral blood. These receptors originate from a human donor with active COVID-19. The donor label of this sample is uncertain.

V gene TRBV2 combines with J gene TRBJ1-1, with 7 bases identical to TRBD1. The junction had 4 bases not matched to a gene; V was cut back by 9 bases and J by 0 bases. In germline, CDR1 is SNHLY, CDR2 FYNNEI. The CDR3 consists of 13 residues. The CDR3 region is CARRQGLNTEAFF. The CDR3 nucleotides read TGTGCCAGGAGACAGGGATTGAACACTGAAGCTTTCTTT.

The V and J genes are TRBV4-2 and TRBJ2-6, with 10 bases fitting TRBD2. CDR1 is LGHNA and CDR2 is YNFKEQ in the germline V gene. This CDR3 spans 19 amino acids. J lost 0 bases, V lost 4 bases, and 9 bases had no gene match. The CDR3 bases are TGTGCCAGCAGCCCCTGGTCAGCGGGGGGGTTCTCTGGGGCCAACGTCCTGACTTTC. This gives the protein CASSPWSAGGFSGANVLTF.

The chain is built from TRBV29-1 and TRBJ1-2; D is possibly TRBD1 (5 bases). The V gene's germline CDR1 is SQVTM and CDR2 ANQGSEA. The CDR3 covers 11 residues. V lost 7 bases and J 6 bases, leaving 12 bases between the germline ends. The CDR3 DNA sequence: TGCAGCGCGGCAGGGTCCCATGGCTACACCTTC. Amino acid sequence: CSAAGSHGYTF. The full variable domain, with the rest looked up from reference TRBV29-1 and TRBJ1-2, is SAVISQKPSRDICQRGTSLTIQCQVDSQVTMMFWYRQQPGQSLTLIATANQGSEATYESGFVIDKFPISRPNLTFSTLTVSNMSPEDSSIYLCSAAGSHGYTFGSGTRLTVV.

This chain connects TRBV14 to TRBJ2-7, with TRBD1 matching 8 bases. Germline-derived CDR1 and CDR2 are SGHDN and FVKESK. The junction had 6 bases not matched to a gene; V was cut back by 4 bases and J by 1 base. There are 15 residues in the CDR3. The CDR3 coding sequence is TGTGCCAGCAGCCGAGAGACAGGGGCGTCCTACGAGCAGTACTTC. Translation: CASSRETGASYEQYF.